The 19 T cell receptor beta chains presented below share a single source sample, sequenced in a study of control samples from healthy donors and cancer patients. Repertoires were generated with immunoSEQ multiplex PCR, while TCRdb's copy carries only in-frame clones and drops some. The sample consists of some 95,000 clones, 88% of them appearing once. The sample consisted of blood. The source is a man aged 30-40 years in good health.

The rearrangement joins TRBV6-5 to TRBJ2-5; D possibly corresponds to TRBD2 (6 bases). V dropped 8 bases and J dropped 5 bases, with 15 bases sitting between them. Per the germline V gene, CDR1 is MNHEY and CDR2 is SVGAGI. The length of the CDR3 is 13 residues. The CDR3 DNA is TGTGCCAGCCTCGGCGGGATAGGGGAGACCCAGTACTTC. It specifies CASLGGIGETQYF.

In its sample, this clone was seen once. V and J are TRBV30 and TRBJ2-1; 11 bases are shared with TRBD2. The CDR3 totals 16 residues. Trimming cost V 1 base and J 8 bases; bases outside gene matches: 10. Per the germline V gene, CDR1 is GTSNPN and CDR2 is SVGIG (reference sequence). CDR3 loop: CAWSEEDSGRADEQFF. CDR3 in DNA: TGTGCCTGGAGTGAGGAGGATAGCGGGAGGGCAGATGAGCAGTTCTTC.

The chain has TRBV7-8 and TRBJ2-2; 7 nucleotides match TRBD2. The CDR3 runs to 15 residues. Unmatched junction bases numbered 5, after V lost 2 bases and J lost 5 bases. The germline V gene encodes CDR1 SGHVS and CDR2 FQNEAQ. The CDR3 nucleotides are TGTGCCAGCAGCTTAAGACTAGCAAGGACCGGGGAGCTGTTTTTT. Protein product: CASSLRLARTGELFF.

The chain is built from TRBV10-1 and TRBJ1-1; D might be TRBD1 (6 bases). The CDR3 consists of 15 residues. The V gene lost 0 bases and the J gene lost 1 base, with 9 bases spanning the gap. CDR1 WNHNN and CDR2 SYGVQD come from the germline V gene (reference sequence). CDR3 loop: CASSESRGTNTEAFF. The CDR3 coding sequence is TGCGCCAGCAGTGAGTCGAGGGGGACGAACACTGAAGCTTTCTTT.

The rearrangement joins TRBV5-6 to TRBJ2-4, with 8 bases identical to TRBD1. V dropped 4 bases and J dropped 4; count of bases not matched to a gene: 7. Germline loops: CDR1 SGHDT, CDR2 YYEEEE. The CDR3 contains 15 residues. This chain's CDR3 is CASSREGQAKNIQYF. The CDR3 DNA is TGTGCCAGCAGCCGCGAGGGACAGGCAAAAAACATTCAGTACTTC. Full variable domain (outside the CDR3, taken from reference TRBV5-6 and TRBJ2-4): DAGVTQSPTHLIKTRGQQVTLRCSPKSGHDTVSWYQQALGQGPQFIFQYYEEEERQRGNFPDRFSGHQFPNYSSELNVNALLLGDSALYLCASSREGQAKNIQYFGAGTRLSVL.

For the CDR3, the DNA is TGTGCCAGCAGTGGGGGGGGACCTTATAGCAATCAGCCCCAGCATTTT. Translation gives CASSGGGPYSNQPQHF. This rearrangement joins TRBV27 to TRBJ1-5; tentatively, D is TRBD1 (5 bases). The V and J ends lost 5 bases and 0 bases respectively, with 14 bases between them. There are 16 residues in the CDR3. Germline V gene lookup returns CDR1 MNHEY and CDR2 SMNVEV (reference sequence).

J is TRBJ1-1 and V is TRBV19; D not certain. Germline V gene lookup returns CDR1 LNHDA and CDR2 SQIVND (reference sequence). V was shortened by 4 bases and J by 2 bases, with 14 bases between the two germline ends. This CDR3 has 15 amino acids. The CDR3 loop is CASSTYEMRNTEAFF. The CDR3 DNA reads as TGTGCCAGTAGTACTTACGAGATGCGAAACACTGAAGCTTTCTTT.

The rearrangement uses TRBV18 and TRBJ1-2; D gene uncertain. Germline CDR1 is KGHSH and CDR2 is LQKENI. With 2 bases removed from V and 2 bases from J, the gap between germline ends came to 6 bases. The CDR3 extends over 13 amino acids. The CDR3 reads CASSPGNNYGYTF. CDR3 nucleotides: TGTGCCAGCTCACCAGGTAACAACTATGGCTACACCTTC.

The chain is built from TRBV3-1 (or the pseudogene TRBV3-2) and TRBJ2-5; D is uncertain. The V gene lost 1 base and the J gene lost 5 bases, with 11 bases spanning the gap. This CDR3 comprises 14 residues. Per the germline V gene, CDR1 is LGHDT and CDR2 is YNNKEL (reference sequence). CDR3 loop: CASSQVEGKETQYF. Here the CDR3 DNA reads TGTGCCAGCAGCCAAGTGGAAGGGAAGGAGACCCAGTACTTC.

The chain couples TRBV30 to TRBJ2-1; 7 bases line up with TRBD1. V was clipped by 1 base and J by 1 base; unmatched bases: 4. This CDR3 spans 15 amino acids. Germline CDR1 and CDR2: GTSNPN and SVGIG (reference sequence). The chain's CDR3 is CAWSGDSRSYNEQFF. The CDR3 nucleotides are TGTGCCTGGAGTGGGGACAGCCGTTCCTACAATGAGCAGTTCTTC. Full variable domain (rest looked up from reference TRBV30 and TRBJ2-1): SQTIHQWPATLVQPVGSPLSLECTVEGTSNPNLYWYRQAAGRGLQLLFYSVGIGQISSEVPQNLSASRPQDRQFILSSKKLLLSDSGFYLCAWSGDSRSYNEQFFGPGTRLTVL.

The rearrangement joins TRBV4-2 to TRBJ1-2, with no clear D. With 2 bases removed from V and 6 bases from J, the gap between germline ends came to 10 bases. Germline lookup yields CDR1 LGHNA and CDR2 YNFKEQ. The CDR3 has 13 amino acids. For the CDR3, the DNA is TGTGCCAGCAGCCAATGGAACGGGGATGGCTACACCTTC. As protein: CASSQWNGDGYTF.

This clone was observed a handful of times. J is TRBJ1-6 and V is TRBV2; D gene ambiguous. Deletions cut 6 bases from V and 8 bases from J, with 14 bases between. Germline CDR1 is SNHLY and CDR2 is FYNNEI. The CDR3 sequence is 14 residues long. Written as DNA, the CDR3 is TGTGCCAGCAGCGAGGTTCGTGTGTATTCACCCCTCCACTTT. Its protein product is CASSEVRVYSPLHF.

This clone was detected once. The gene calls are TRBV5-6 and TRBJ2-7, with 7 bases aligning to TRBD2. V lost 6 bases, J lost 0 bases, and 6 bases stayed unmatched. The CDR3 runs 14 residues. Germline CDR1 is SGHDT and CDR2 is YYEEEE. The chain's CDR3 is CASTSSGDSYEQYF. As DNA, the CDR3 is TGTGCCAGCACTTCGAGCGGGGACTCCTACGAGCAGTACTTC.

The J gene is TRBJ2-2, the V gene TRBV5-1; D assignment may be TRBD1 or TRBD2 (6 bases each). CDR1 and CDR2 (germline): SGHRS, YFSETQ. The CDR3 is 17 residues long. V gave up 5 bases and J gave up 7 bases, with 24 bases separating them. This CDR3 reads CASSSRPVGGSHGELFF. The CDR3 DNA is TGCGCCAGCAGTTCCCGCCCTGTAGGGGGGTCTCACGGGGAGCTGTTTTTT.

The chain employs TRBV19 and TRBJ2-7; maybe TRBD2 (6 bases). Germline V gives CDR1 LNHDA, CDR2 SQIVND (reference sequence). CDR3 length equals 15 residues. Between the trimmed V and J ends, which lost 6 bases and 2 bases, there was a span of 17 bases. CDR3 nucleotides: TGTGCCAGTAGCTACCCGGGAGCGCCGCCCTACGAGCAGTACTTC. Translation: CASSYPGAPPYEQYF.

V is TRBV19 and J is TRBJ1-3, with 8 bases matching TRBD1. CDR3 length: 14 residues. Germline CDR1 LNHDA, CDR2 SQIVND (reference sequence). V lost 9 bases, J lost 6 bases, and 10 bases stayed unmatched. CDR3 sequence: CASRDRGPENTIYF. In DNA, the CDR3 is TGTGCCAGCAGAGACAGGGGACCTGAAAACACCATATATTTT. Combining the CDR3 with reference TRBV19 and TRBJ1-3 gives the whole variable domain DGGITQSPKYLFRKEGQNVTLSCEQNLNHDAMYWYRQDPGQGLRLIYYSQIVNDFQKGDIAEGYSVSREKKESFPLTVTSAQKNPTAFYLCASRDRGPENTIYFGEGSWLTVV.

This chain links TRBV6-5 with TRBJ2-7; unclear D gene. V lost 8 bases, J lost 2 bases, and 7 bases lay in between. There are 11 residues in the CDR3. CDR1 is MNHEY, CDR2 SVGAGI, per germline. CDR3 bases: TGTGCCAGCGTTCAGGCCTACGAGCAGTACTTC. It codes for CASVQAYEQYF.

DNA of the CDR3: TGCGCCAGCAGCTTGACAACGCCTCGGGAGACCCAGTACTTC. Translation gives CASSLTTPRETQYF. The chain uses TRBV5-1 and TRBJ2-5; D is uncertain. The CDR3 contains 14 residues. Germline values: CDR1 SGHRS, CDR2 YFSETQ. The germline V and J ends were trimmed by 1 base and 5 bases, with 12 bases remaining between them.

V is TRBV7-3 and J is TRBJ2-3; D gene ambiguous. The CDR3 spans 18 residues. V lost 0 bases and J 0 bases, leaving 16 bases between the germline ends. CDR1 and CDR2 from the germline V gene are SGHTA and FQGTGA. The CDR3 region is CASSLTGGGALSTDTQYF. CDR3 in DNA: TGTGCCAGCAGCTTAACCGGTGGTGGAGCCCTTAGCACAGATACGCAGTATTTT.